This T cell receptor (beta chain) was recovered during a study of a mutant IDH1 vaccine in newly diagnosed glioma. A remark on this clone: Its antigen is as yet unknown.

Stated time point: week 35, safety follow-up. Vaccination comprised doses that each held 300 ug of mutant IDH1 20-mer peptide, plus topical imiquimod. From germline, CDR1 is LNHDA and CDR2 SQIVND (reference sequence). V was clipped by 9 bases and J by 2 bases, with 16 bases between them. The length of the CDR3 is 15 residues. Clones were sequenced by immunoSEQ multiplex PCR, and TCRdb holds only the in-frame ones, with some missing. The sample consists of about 68,000 clones, approximately 88% of them appearing once. The chain couples TRBV19 to TRBJ2-2, with D maybe TRBD1 (5 bases). Sample: PBMCs, taken from a glioma patient whose treatment included an IDH1 peptide vaccine. This sequence originates from a man between 18 and 29 years old with glioma. The CDR3 DNA follows: TGTGCCAGCCGGTTGAACAGGTTTAACACCGGGGAGCTGTTTTTT. Translated, it gives CASRLNRFNTGELFF.